These T cell receptor beta chains were read from a single sample in a study of blood T cell repertoires in COVID-19. Method: immunoSEQ multiplex PCR; TCRdb's copy keeps in-frame clones and lacks some. The data contain 20,000 to 30,000 clones, 90% to 95% of them singletons. Sample: peripheral blood. The receptors come from a woman aged 45-59 years with active COVID-19. CDR3s include the opening cysteine and the closing phenylalanine or tryptophan. The order of the fields is J gene, V gene, clone size, D gene, CDR3 length, CDR3 protein, CDR3 DNA. The D gene is left open where the match is weak. Where a row states a size, it is once, few, many or the class of an expanded clone; other rows omit it.

TRBJ2-7	TRBV2	few	.	12	CASRGLLYEQYF	TGTGCCAGCAGGGGACTCCTCTACGAGCAGTACTTC
TRBJ2-1	TRBV5-1	.	TRBD1	15	CASSPGTGKYNEQFF	TGCGCCAGCAGCCCGGGGACAGGGAAGTACAATGAGCAGTTCTTC
TRBJ1-1	TRBV6-4	.	.	14	CASSDSSRGTEAFF	TGTGCCAGCAGTGACTCGTCACGGGGCACTGAAGCTTTCTTT
TRBJ1-2	TRBV20-1	.	.	13	CSASPPGTGGYTF	TGCAGTGCTAGTCCGCCGGGAACCGGTGGCTACACCTTC
TRBJ1-1	TRBV28	.	TRBD1	14	CASSYDRATLQAFF	TGTGCCAGCAGCTATGACAGGGCGACGCTTCAAGCTTTCTTT
TRBJ2-5	TRBV3-1/TRBV3-2	.	TRBD2	16	CASTYGVGGAWETQYF	TGTGCCAGCACTTATGGGGTCGGGGGGGCTTGGGAGACCCAGTACTTC
TRBJ2-5	TRBV2	.	.	14	CASTAAQLQETQYF	TGTGCCAGCACGGCGGCGCAGCTACAAGAGACCCAGTACTTC
TRBJ1-5	TRBV27	.	.	14	CASSGTGNNQPQHF	TGTGCCAGCAGTGGAACAGGGAACAATCAGCCCCAGCATTTT
TRBJ1-1	TRBV18	.	.	12	CASSLINTEAFF	TGTGCCAGCTCACTCATTAACACTGAAGCTTTCTTT
TRBJ2-5	TRBV9	.	TRBD2	17	CASSSTGLAGDGETQYF	TGTGCCAGCAGCTCCACCGGACTAGCGGGGGACGGGGAGACCCAGTACTTC
TRBJ2-5	TRBV3-1/TRBV3-2	.	.	14	CASSQGGAQETQYF	TGTGCCAGCAGCCAAGGCGGGGCCCAAGAGACCCAGTACTTC
TRBJ2-2	TRBV11-1	.	TRBD2	13	CASSPGGTGELFF	TGTGCCAGCAGCCCGGGAGGCACCGGGGAGCTGTTTTTT
TRBJ2-5	TRBV28	.	.	15	CASRSLRHNQETQYF	TGTGCCAGCAGGAGCCTGCGGCATAACCAAGAGACCCAGTACTTC
TRBJ2-1	TRBV5-5	.	TRBD2	15	CASSPASGAYNEQFF	TGTGCCAGCAGCCCAGCTAGCGGGGCCTACAATGAGCAGTTCTTC
TRBJ1-6	TRBV28	once	.	14	CASSRSVYNSPLHF	TGTGCCAGCAGTCGATCAGTCTATAATTCACCCCTCCACTTT
TRBJ2-7	TRBV2	.	.	15	CASSGRRGGNYEQYF	TGTGCCAGCAGTGGACGGAGGGGCGGTAACTACGAGCAGTACTTC